One T cell receptor (beta chain) is described in this entry. The data stem from a study of blood T cell repertoires in COVID-19. CDR3 size: 13 residues. V was pared by 0 bases and J by 4 bases, with 6 bases between. Germline V gene lookup returns CDR1 ENHRY and CDR2 SYGVKD. Repertoires were generated with immunoSEQ multiplex PCR, while TCRdb's copy carries only in-frame clones and drops some. The sample yields around 270,000 clones, about 91% seen once. The rearrangement links TRBV10-3 to TRBJ2-5; D unresolved. Sample: peripheral blood. This clonotype originated in a person aged 18 to 30 with COVID-19, enrolled during active disease. The CDR3 region is CAISESGRETQYF. The DNA for the CDR3 is TGTGCCATCAGTGAGTCCGGTCGAGAGACCCAGTACTTC.